This entry concerns a single T cell receptor (beta chain). This clonotype was counted many times. The antigen it recognizes is unknown. No qualities accompany the bases; no much larger clone lies one base away. These data belong to a study of T cells in Graves' hyperthyroidism and ophthalmopathy (dated by TCRdb to the late 2010s). For the wider study: Peripheral blood was collected at initial diagnosis, before any treatment. Prospective prediction of ophthalmopathy was tested in an independent validation cohort consisting of about 19 hyperthyroidism patients and some 16 patients who later progressed to ophthalmopathy. TCR V-J signatures able to tell the groups apart were searched for in a discovery cohort of 90 to 100 patients, of whom under 45 had Graves' ophthalmopathy and 57 had stable Graves' hyperthyroidism. In addition, the study compared T-cell repertoires in thyroid tissue and in blood from roughly 6 Graves' hyperthyroidism patients. The roughly 91 discovery patients were randomly divided into training and test sets at a 7:3 ratio. According to the paper, TCR Vbeta CDR3 sequencing was carried out on 135 peripheral blood samples, which came from fewer than 50 ophthalmopathy, fewer than 80 hyperthyroidism and around 17 progressor patients. Once sampling was done, hyperthyroidism patients were given methimazole at a starting dose of 30 mg daily, whereas ophthalmopathy patients were given high-dose intravenous methylprednisolone.

CDR1 and CDR2, looked up from the germline V gene (reference sequence), are GTSNPN and SVGIG. Cut back by 4 bases and 10 bases, the V and J ends lie 16 bases apart. From cysteine to phenylalanine, the CDR3 is 13 amino acids long. Just CDR3 DNA is preserved here, 39 bases in frame from base 1. A patient counted as having stable Graves' hyperthyroidism if no progression to ophthalmopathy occurred over 18 months of follow-up. Hyperthyroidism patients were newly diagnosed, had a disease duration of under 2 months, and were aged 18 to 65 years. Any patient with an uncontrolled infection, another autoimmune disease, pregnancy or lactation was excluded. Diagnoses relied on clinical symptoms, serum thyroxine and TRAb, thyroid ultrasound and orbital computed tomography. PBMCs were isolated from roughly 10 ml of fresh peripheral blood by Ficoll-Paque density gradient centrifugation. Total RNA was extracted with Trizol reagent, and quality was checked on an Agilent 2100 Bioanalyzer.

What the research found in general, with its limitations: No statistical method was used to fix the sample size in advance, and group allocation was not hidden from the investigators. Most expanded thyroid clonotypes (frequency above 0.001) were also detected in blood, a finding suggesting that blood repertoires may reflect thyroid immune responses. In cross-validation, a model built on a 13 V-J signature told ophthalmopathy apart from stable hyperthyroidism with 85% to 90% sensitivity and roughly 81% specificity, and in testing the same model reached 80%/75%. In validation, the model predicted progression to ophthalmopathy a median of 6.5 months before onset, with about 70% sensitivity and roughly 72% specificity.

Amplification of TCR beta CDR3 regions was carried out from RNA transcripts. The first round of RT-PCR for the TCR CDR3 was performed with the HTBI primer set and the Qiagen OneStep RT-PCR kit. The libraries were constructed in a second round of multiplex PCR and then size-selected and purified. Paired-end sequencing of the libraries was performed with 100 bp reads on an Illumina HiSeq2000. The authors processed their data as follows. SOAPnuke was used to process the raw data, throwing out any read that contained adapters or uncalled bases, had a mean Phred below 15, or lacked an exact constant-primer or identifier match. COPE v1.2.5 was used to merge high-quality paired reads, and clonotypes were defined as unique nucleotide sequences. Clonotypes were aligned to IMGT TRBV, TRBD and TRBJ reference segments using MiTCR v1.1. Analysis was restricted to V-J combinations with a frequency above 0.0001, which covered about 99% of repertoires. The TCS score was defined as the ratio of F50 (clonal expansion) to E x V (chaos), calculated using BLOSUM62-based TCRdist between CDR3 peptides within each V-J. Welch's t-statistics and random forest reduced 514 V-J features to 10 to 15, which were used in a naive Bayes classifier (R e1071). TCRdb cleaned the public reads at Q25 with fastp, built clones with MiXCR and kept in-frame beta chains. Entries that share a CDR3 protein sequence are merged under the most common genes and DNA. TCRdb, rather than the study authors, made the V and J calls. Present in this sample are approximately 330,000 distinct CDR3 sequences, around a fifth of which were seen just once. Around 45% of the sample goes to the ten largest clones.

The clonotype originates from a woman between 45 and 60 years old with Graves' hyperthyroidism. The chain employs TRBV30 and TRBJ1-4; the D region possibly corresponds to TRBD1 (5 bases align). The specimen sequenced was blood. The sequenced DNA is TGTGCCTGGATCGGGGGAGACCGGGGAAAACTGTTTTTT. This sequence encodes CAWIGGDRGKLFF.